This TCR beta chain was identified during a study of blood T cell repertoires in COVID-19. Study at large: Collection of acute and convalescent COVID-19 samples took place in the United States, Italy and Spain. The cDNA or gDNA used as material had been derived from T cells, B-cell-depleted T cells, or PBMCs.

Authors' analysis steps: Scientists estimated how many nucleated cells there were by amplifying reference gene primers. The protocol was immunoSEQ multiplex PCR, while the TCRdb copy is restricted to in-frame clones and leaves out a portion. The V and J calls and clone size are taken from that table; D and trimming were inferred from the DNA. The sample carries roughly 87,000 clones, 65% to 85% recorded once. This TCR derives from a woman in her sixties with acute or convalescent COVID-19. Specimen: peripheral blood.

CDR3 in DNA: TGTGCCAGCAGCTTAAGACAATCCTACGAGCAGTACTTC. Residues: CASSLRQSYEQYF. The rearrangement uses TRBV11-2 and TRBJ2-7; D is undetermined. V was clipped by 2 bases and J by 1 base, with 6 bases between them. The CDR3 consists of 13 residues. Germline V lookup: CDR1 SGHAT, CDR2 FQNNGV.